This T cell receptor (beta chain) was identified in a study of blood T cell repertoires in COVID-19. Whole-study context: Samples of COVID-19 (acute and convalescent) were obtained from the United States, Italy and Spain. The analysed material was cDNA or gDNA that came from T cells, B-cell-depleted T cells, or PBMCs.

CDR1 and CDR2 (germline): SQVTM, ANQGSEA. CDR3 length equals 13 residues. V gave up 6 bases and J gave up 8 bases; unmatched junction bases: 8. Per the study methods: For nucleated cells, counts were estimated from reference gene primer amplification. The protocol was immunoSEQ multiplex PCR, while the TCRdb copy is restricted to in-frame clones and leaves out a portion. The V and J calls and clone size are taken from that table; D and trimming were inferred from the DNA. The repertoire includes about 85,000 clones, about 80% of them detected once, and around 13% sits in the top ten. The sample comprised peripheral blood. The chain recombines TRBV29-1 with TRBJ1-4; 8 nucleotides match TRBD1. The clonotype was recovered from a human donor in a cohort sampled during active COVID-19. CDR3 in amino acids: CSVLTGAGEKLFF. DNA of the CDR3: TGCAGCGTACTGACAGGGGCAGGGGAAAAACTGTTTTTT.